Reported below is one TCR beta chain. Its cognate antigen is unknown. This specimen belongs to a study of a mutant IDH1 vaccine in newly diagnosed glioma. Study summary: Patients got radiotherapy, temozolomide, or both beforehand, and most got both.

The time point was: baseline, week 1 (first vaccination visit). Treatment reported: pre-vaccination baseline after standard-of-care therapy. New IDH1-mutant, ATRX-lost WHO grade 3 or 4 astrocytomas occurred in donors. Produced via immunoSEQ multiplex PCR; TCRdb's table is partial and in-frame only. The sample yields roughly 99,000 clones, approximately 90% seen once. Overall study results and limits: Top-clonotype changes in peripheral T cells seemed unrelated to pseudoprogression.

The sequence came from a woman in her fifties or sixties with glioma. Source: PBMCs, taken from a glioma patient treated with radiotherapy, temozolomide or both.

The CDR3 spells CASSFRLAGPYEQYF. CDR3 coding DNA: TGTGCCAGCAGTTTTCGACTAGCGGGACCCTACGAGCAGTACTTC. The chain uses TRBV28 and TRBJ2-7; 11 nucleotides align to TRBD2. V dropped 3 bases and J dropped 2; count of bases not matched to a gene: 3. Germline values: CDR1 MDHEN, CDR2 SYDVKM. The CDR3 extends over 15 amino acids.